This T cell receptor (beta chain) was sequenced during a study of Tregs in tolerant kidney transplant recipients. Notes on this clone: The antigen remains undetermined.

Whole-study results and caveats: Tregs expanded with activated donor B cells seemed most donor-specific. Few patients were studied, so findings need validation in larger groups. This study did not directly address biological reproducibility.

The ends were cut back, 6 bases at V and 2 bases at J, with 14 bases in the middle. CDR3 length: 13 residues. Germline values: CDR1 SQVTM, CDR2 ANQGSEA. The repertoire was sequenced with immunoSEQ multiplex PCR; TCRdb's copy has only in-frame clones and lacks some. The repertoire has 1,500 to 2,000 clones, just under 70% of them found once; the top ten carry around 4%. This sequence joins TRBV29-1 and TRBJ2-7; weak D call: TRBD2 (6 bases). Sequenced sample: CD8+ T cells from blood cultured with allogeneic cells. The source of this sequence is a human donor in good health. CDR3 nucleotide sequence: TGCAGCGTAACCGGGACTCAGACCTACGAGCAGTACTTC. Its translation: CSVTGTQTYEQYF.